Listed below are T cell receptor beta chains from one sample, sequenced in a study of cytomegalovirus exposure and HLA in healthy donors. The method was immunoSEQ multiplex PCR; TCRdb's version includes in-frame clones alone and lacks a portion of them. The sample includes approximately 150,000 clones, under 70% of them seen just once. Sequencing was performed on PBMCs. The receptor source for this set is a man aged 25 to 40 in good health and CMV-seropositive. Each CDR3 is given with its conserved first and last residue. Each record gives: clone size, D gene, J gene, V gene, CDR3 DNA, CDR3 protein. The D gene is left open where the match is weak. Some rows have no size entry. The others give once, few or many, or a class for an expanded clone.

abundance: NA
d_gene: NA
j_gene: TRBJ2-1
v_gene: TRBV9
CDR3nt: TGTGCCAGCAGCGTAAGGGGATCCTACAATGAGCAGTTCTTC
CDR3aa: CASSVRGSYNEQFF

abundance: many
d_gene: TRBD1
j_gene: TRBJ1-5
v_gene: TRBV2
CDR3nt: TGTGCCAGCAGTGTGGGGACAGGGGTCCGGGATCAGCCCCAGCATTTT
CDR3aa: CASSVGTGVRDQPQHF

abundance: NA
d_gene: TRBD1
j_gene: TRBJ1-4
v_gene: TRBV19
CDR3nt: TGTGCCACCGCGAGGGGGACAGGGAATGAAAAACTGTTTTTT
CDR3aa: CATARGTGNEKLFF

abundance: NA
d_gene: TRBD2
j_gene: TRBJ2-4
v_gene: TRBV7-9
CDR3nt: TGTGCCAGCAGCCGGCGCGGGGGGCTGGCCAAAAACATTCAGTACTTC
CDR3aa: CASSRRGGLAKNIQYF

abundance: NA
d_gene: NA
j_gene: TRBJ1-6
v_gene: TRBV5-1
CDR3nt: TGCGCCAGCAGCTTTACAGGATTGGGGGGGAATTCACCCCTCCACTTT
CDR3aa: CASSFTGLGGNSPLHF

abundance: NA
d_gene: NA
j_gene: TRBJ2-3
v_gene: TRBV6-5
CDR3nt: TGTGCCAGCAGCCGGGACTCCACAGATACGCAGTATTTT
CDR3aa: CASSRDSTDTQYF

abundance: NA
d_gene: TRBD2
j_gene: TRBJ2-1
v_gene: TRBV5-1
CDR3nt: TGCGCCAGCAGCCTTACAACGGGAGGTTACACATTCACCTACAATGAGCAGTTCTTC
CDR3aa: CASSLTTGGYTFTYNEQFF

abundance: NA
d_gene: TRBD1
j_gene: TRBJ1-5
v_gene: TRBV4-1
CDR3nt: TGCGCCAGCAGCACTCAACAGGGGGCCAGCAATCAGCCCCAGCATTTT
CDR3aa: CASSTQQGASNQPQHF

abundance: NA
d_gene: NA
j_gene: TRBJ2-1
v_gene: TRBV9
CDR3nt: TGTGCCAGCAGCGTCGGGGTTAGCGGTGAGCAGTTCTTC
CDR3aa: CASSVGVSGEQFF

abundance: NA
d_gene: NA
j_gene: TRBJ1-5
v_gene: TRBV4-2
CDR3nt: TGTGCCAGCAGCCAAGAATTGGGACTCCGAGGGACGACCCAGCATTTT
CDR3aa: CASSQELGLRGTTQHF

abundance: NA
d_gene: NA
j_gene: TRBJ1-6
v_gene: TRBV4-1
CDR3nt: TGCGCCAGCAGCCGTATAAGGCCGTTGGCAGGAGGTAATTCACCCCTCCACTTT
CDR3aa: CASSRIRPLAGGNSPLHF

abundance: NA
d_gene: NA
j_gene: TRBJ1-2
v_gene: TRBV6-5
CDR3nt: TGTGCCAGCAGTTACTCCCGGGGAGGCTACACCTTC
CDR3aa: CASSYSRGGYTF

abundance: few
d_gene: TRBD1
j_gene: TRBJ2-7
v_gene: TRBV6-5
CDR3nt: TGTGCCAGCAGTTATGGGGACAGGTCCTACGAGCAGTACTTC
CDR3aa: CASSYGDRSYEQYF

abundance: NA
d_gene: TRBD2
j_gene: TRBJ2-5
v_gene: TRBV4-2
CDR3nt: TGTGCCAGCAGCCAGCTAGCGGGAGAGACCCAGTACTTC
CDR3aa: CASSQLAGETQYF

abundance: once
d_gene: NA
j_gene: TRBJ2-2
v_gene: TRBV28
CDR3nt: TGTGCCAGCAGTCCATCAAGGAGGACGACGAACACCGGGGAGCTGTTTTTT
CDR3aa: CASSPSRRTTNTGELFF

abundance: NA
d_gene: TRBD2
j_gene: TRBJ2-1
v_gene: TRBV7-8
CDR3nt: TGTGCCAGCAGCTTATCCCGACTAGCGGGACGTAATGAGCAGTTCTTC
CDR3aa: CASSLSRLAGRNEQFF